This T cell receptor (beta chain) was sequenced in a study of T cells in Graves' hyperthyroidism and ophthalmopathy (dated by TCRdb to about 2019). Describing the broader study: Peripheral blood was sampled at the time of initial diagnosis, prior to any treatment. To identify TCR V-J signatures that set the groups apart, the researchers used a discovery cohort of approximately 98 patients, made up of 40 to 45 with Graves' ophthalmopathy and around 58 with stable Graves' hyperthyroidism. An independent validation cohort of 18 to 20 hyperthyroidism patients and over 15 patients who later progressed to ophthalmopathy tested prospective prediction of ophthalmopathy. For training and testing, the 100 or so patients in the discovery cohort were randomly divided in a 7:3 ratio. The study also compared thyroid tissue and blood T-cell repertoires from more than 5 Graves' hyperthyroidism patients. Once sampling was done, hyperthyroidism patients were given methimazole at a starting dose of 30 mg daily, whereas ophthalmopathy patients were given high-dose intravenous methylprednisolone. The paper reports TCR Vbeta CDR3 sequencing of more than 120 peripheral blood samples: around 41 ophthalmopathy, about 75 hyperthyroidism and 17 progressor patients.

Amplification of TCR beta CDR3 regions was carried out from RNA transcripts. The TCR CDR3 was subjected to a first round of RT-PCR using the HTBI primer set and the Qiagen OneStep RT-PCR kit. Libraries were constructed in a second round of multiplex PCR, after which size selection and purification were performed. Libraries were sequenced paired-end with 100 bp reads on an Illumina HiSeq2000. The original pipeline was this. Raw data were processed with SOAPnuke, discarding reads with adapters, uncalled bases, mean Phred below 15, or no exact constant-primer or identifier match. High-quality paired reads were merged with COPE v1.2.5, and unique nucleotide sequences were defined as clonotypes. Clonotypes were aligned to IMGT TRBV, TRBD and TRBJ reference segments using MiTCR v1.1. The analysis included only V-J combinations with a frequency above 0.0001, which together covered 98% to 99.2% of the repertoires. The TCS score was defined as the ratio of F50 (clonal expansion) to E x V (chaos), calculated using BLOSUM62-based TCRdist between CDR3 peptides within each V-J. Welch's t-statistics and random forest reduced 450 to 600 V-J features to 13, which were used in a naive Bayes classifier (R e1071). TCRdb reprocessing: public reads trimmed at Q25 with fastp, clones called with MiXCR, in-frame beta chains kept. Each CDR3 protein appears once, grouped with its most common genes and DNA. These V and J calls originate from TCRdb's pipeline instead of the authors' own analysis. Here the sample has nearly 600,000 distinct CDR3 sequences; about 14% occur a single time. The ten largest account for less than 9% of the sample.

Moderately to severely active disease, a Clinical Activity Score of at least 3, a NOSPECS grade of at least 4, and a duration under 3 months were present in ophthalmopathy patients. Any patient with an uncontrolled infection, another autoimmune disease, pregnancy or lactation was excluded. Clinical symptoms, serum thyroxine and TRAb, thyroid ultrasound, and orbital computed tomography formed the basis for the diagnoses. PBMCs were separated from approximately 10 ml of fresh peripheral blood using Ficoll-Paque density gradient centrifugation. Trizol reagent was used to extract total RNA, and RNA quality was then checked on an Agilent 2100 Bioanalyzer. From the germline V gene, CDR1 is SGHTA and CDR2 is FQGNSA. V is shortened by 2 bases, J by 0 bases, and the region joining them spans 8 bases. The CDR3 runs 15 residues from the cysteine to the phenylalanine. Only CDR3 DNA remains: 45 bases, in frame from the first base.

This clonotype came up many times. The target of this receptor is not known. No per-base quality is available; no much larger clone lies one base away. Overall study outcomes, separate from this receptor: Most expanded thyroid clonotypes (frequency above 0.001) were also found in blood, which suggests that blood repertoires may mirror thyroid immune responses. In validation, the model predicted progression to ophthalmopathy a median of about 6.8 months before onset, with approximately 70% sensitivity and roughly 79% specificity. Ophthalmopathy was separated from stable hyperthyroidism by a 13 V-J signature model, with roughly 88% sensitivity and about 81% specificity obtained in cross-validation and 80%/75% obtained in testing. No statistical method was used to set the sample size in advance, and investigators knew the group allocation.

Here the chain combines TRBV7-2 and TRBJ1-3; the D segment could be TRBD1, given 5 matching bases. This clonotype was obtained from a young woman with Graves' ophthalmopathy. Sequenced: blood. This receptor has the CDR3 CASSLWQGSGNTIYF. The DNA sequence follows: TGTGCCAGCAGCTTATGGCAGGGCTCTGGAAACACCATATATTTT.